This T cell receptor beta chain comes out of a study of cytomegalovirus exposure and HLA in healthy donors. Study-level results: Associated with HLA alleles at 0.05 false discovery rate in a later analysis were 15,000 to 20,000 TCR beta sequences. Productive status was seen about 87% or about 30% of the time for most TCR beta V segments in an earlier analysis. In a later analysis, parvovirus B19, influenza, CMV and Epstein-Barr virus appeared linked to several top co-occurrence clusters.

This PCR relied on a set of 60 Vbeta primers and 13 Jbeta primers. TCRdb's copy holds only in-frame clones and misses some; the assay was immunoSEQ multiplex PCR. The sample carries roughly 140,000 clones, around four fifths recorded once. Remarks on this clone: Antigen: not known.

The CDR3 is made up of 13 amino acids. The ends were cut back, 4 bases at V and 12 bases at J, with 16 bases in the middle. In germline, CDR1 is SGHDN, CDR2 FVKESK. Material for sequencing was PBMCs. This clonotype originated in a boy aged 2-15 years in good health and CMV-seronegative. This chain joins TRBV14 and TRBJ2-1, with D perhaps TRBD2 (5 bases). CDR3: CASSPPAAGRQFF. For the CDR3, the DNA is TGTGCCAGCAGCCCGCCGGCGGCGGGTCGGCAGTTCTTC.